This entry lists 27 T cell receptor beta chains sequenced from one sample in a study of OX40 agonist ivuxolimab in advanced cancers. The method behind the library was the immunoSEQ multiplex PCR assay. TCRdb provides this immuneACCESS table in a form limited to in-frame rearrangements. Some clones are lacking; in checked studies, under half of them reflect an unresolved V gene, and why the rest are absent is not known. The sample has 45,000 to 50,000 clones on record, approximately 91% of them singletons. Under 20% of the sample is held by the ten biggest clonotypes. This sample comprised CD4+ or CD8+ T cells sorted from blood, obtained in a trial of the OX40 agonist ivuxolimab. The origin of the receptors is an adult with an advanced solid tumor such as melanoma, head and neck, liver or kidney cancer.

The gene calls are TRBV4-1 and TRBJ1-2, with TRBD1 identical over 7 bases. The CDR3 sequence is 16 residues long. After removal of 2 bases from V and 7 bases from J, the junction contained 13 bases not matched to a gene. Germline values: CDR1 MGHRA, CDR2 YSYEKL. Here the CDR3 reads CASSQLPVPGDSGYTF. The CDR3 region has the DNA TGCGCCAGCAGCCAATTGCCCGTTCCCGGGGACAGTGGCTACACCTTC.

The chain joins TRBV9 to TRBJ1-3, with a possible D match to TRBD1 (6 bases). Germline V gene data show CDR1 as SGDLS and CDR2 as YYNGEE. V was trimmed by 3 bases and J by 3 bases, leaving 19 bases between them. The CDR3 consists of 17 residues. Here the CDR3 reads CASSAPRGIGLGNTIYF. Here the CDR3 DNA reads TGTGCCAGCAGCGCACCCAGGGGAATCGGGCTTGGAAACACCATATATTTT.

The chain is built from TRBV19 and TRBJ2-7; weak D call: TRBD2 (5 bases). V dropped 4 bases and J dropped 0 bases, with 13 bases sitting between them. The CDR3 is 15 amino acids. Germline V gene data show CDR1 as LNHDA and CDR2 as SQIVND (reference sequence). This chain's CDR3 is CASSRDGISSYEQYF. CDR3 nucleotides: TGTGCCAGTAGTAGAGACGGGATAAGCTCCTACGAGCAGTACTTC.

This clone was seen only once. J is TRBJ1-1 and V is TRBV28, with 8 bases identical to TRBD1. Germline V gives CDR1 MDHEN, CDR2 SYDVKM. Trimming cost V 0 bases and J 0 bases; bases outside gene matches: 15. The CDR3 loop spans 20 amino acids. CDR3 DNA sequence: TGTGCCAGCAGTTTATGGGGACAGGCCCCCATGGGGGGGATGAACACTGAAGCTTTCTTT. Encoded protein: CASSLWGQAPMGGMNTEAFF. The full variable domain, in which reference TRBV28 and TRBJ1-1 provide the parts outside the CDR3, is DVKVTQSSRYLVKRTGEKVFLECVQDMDHENMFWYRQDPGLGLRLIYFSYDVKMKEKGDIPEGYSVSREKKERFSLILESASTNQTSMYLCASSLWGQAPMGGMNTEAFFGQGTRLTVV.

This clone is a singleton in its sample. In DNA, the CDR3 is TGTGCCAGCAGCGTCGACAGCTCTGGGGCCAACGTCCTGACTTTC. Protein sequence: CASSVDSSGANVLTF. The chain couples TRBV9 to TRBJ2-6, with D possibly being TRBD1 (5 bases). The CDR3 is 15 residues long. V was trimmed by 2 bases and J by 0 bases, leaving 6 bases between them. Germline V gene sequence: CDR1 SGDLS, CDR2 YYNGEE.

The chain recombines TRBV2 with TRBJ2-1, with TRBD2 matching 8 bases. This CDR3 has 14 residues. Per the germline V gene, CDR1 is SNHLY and CDR2 is FYNNEI. After removal of 9 bases from V and 1 base from J, the junction contained 5 bases not matched to a gene. In DNA, the CDR3 is TGTGCCAGGAAAAGCGGGGGTTCCTACAATGAGCAGTTCTTC. Translation: CARKSGGSYNEQFF.

This chain links TRBV6-6 with TRBJ2-7; D may be TRBD1 or TRBD2 (5 bases each). The CDR3 contains 15 residues. Germline values: CDR1 MNHNY, CDR2 SVGAGI (reference sequence). Trimming took 0 bases from V and 2 from J, leaving 11 bases between them. DNA of the CDR3: TGTGCCAGCAGTTACTCTGGGGACCCCACCTACGAGCAGTACTTC. This translates into CASSYSGDPTYEQYF.

The rearrangement joins TRBV5-4 to TRBJ2-6, with D perhaps TRBD2 (5 bases). Between the trimmed V and J ends, which lost 4 bases and 6 bases, there was a span of 11 bases. This CDR3 contains 14 residues. Germline loops: CDR1 SGHNT, CDR2 YYREEE (reference sequence). CDR3 coding DNA: TGTGCCAGCAGCCCGGGCCGGGAGGCCAACGTCCTGACTTTC. Its translation: CASSPGREANVLTF.

This clone was recorded once. One junction end does not reproduce the germline sequence, and a read error may be involved. CDR3 sequence reads: CATSRDLGGMRVF. DNA of the CDR3: TGTGCCACCAGCAGAGATCTCGGGGGGATGAGGGTCTTC. V is TRBV15 and J is TRBJ2-1, with 7 bases aligning to TRBD2. The germline CDR1 and CDR2 sequences are LNHNV and YYDKDF (reference sequence). This CDR3 is built from 13 residues.

V and J are TRBV9 and TRBJ1-5; tentative D call: TRBD1 (6 bases). CDR3 size: 13 residues. CDR1 and CDR2 from the germline V gene are SGDLS and YYNGEE. V lost 0 bases to trimming and J lost 7 bases, with 8 bases between them. DNA of the CDR3: TGTGCCAGCAGCGTAGCAGGGGACCAGCCCCAGCATTTT. Encoded protein: CASSVAGDQPQHF.

This clone has only one observation. The V gene is TRBV18, the J gene TRBJ2-3, with D uncertain. This CDR3 contains 13 residues. Germline V gene lookup returns CDR1 KGHSH and CDR2 LQKENI. The V end lost 2 bases, the J end lost 1 base, and 4 bases lay between the germline ends. This CDR3 is CASSPSGTDTQYF. CDR3 bases: TGTGCCAGCTCACCATCCGGCACAGATACGCAGTATTTT. The whole variable domain, filled in from reference TRBV18 and TRBJ2-3, reads NAGVMQNPRHLVRRRGQEARLRCSPMKGHSHVYWYRQLPEEGLKFMVYLQKENIIDESGMPKERFSAEFPKEGPSILRIQQVVRGDSAAYFCASSPSGTDTQYFGPGTRLTVL.

This rearrangement joins TRBV6-6 to TRBJ1-1, with D perhaps TRBD1 (5 bases). The germline V gene encodes CDR1 MNHNY and CDR2 SVGAGI (reference sequence). This CDR3 contains 11 residues. The V end was cut by 8 bases, the J end by 10 bases, with 14 bases between. DNA of the CDR3: TGTGCCAGCGACAGTGGAGCTGGAGCTTTCTTT. Amino acid sequence: CASDSGAGAFF.

This chain connects TRBV5-1 to TRBJ2-5, with 8 bases lining up with TRBD2. V lost 4 bases and J lost 5; bases outside the gene matches: 7. The germline V gene encodes CDR1 SGHRS and CDR2 YFSETQ. The CDR3 consists of 14 residues. CDR3 sequence (DNA): TGCGCCAGCAGCGCCCGCGGGGGGTGGGAGACCCAGTACTTC. This translates into CASSARGGWETQYF.

The gene calls are TRBV19 and TRBJ1-3; D is uncertain. V lost 5 bases and J lost 0, with 17 bases in between. This CDR3 contains 17 residues. Germline assignment: CDR1 LNHDA and CDR2 SQIVND (reference sequence). CDR3 bases: TGTGCCAGTAGTGAAAATGCCCTTCACTACTCTGGAAACACCATATATTTT. Encoded protein: CASSENALHYSGNTIYF.

The chain links TRBV4-1 to TRBJ2-1; the match to TRBD2 covers 7 bases. Germline loops: CDR1 MGHRA, CDR2 YSYEKL. This CDR3 spans 17 amino acids. Losses at the gene ends were 4 bases for V and 1 base for J; bases not matched to a gene: 10. The DNA for the CDR3 is TGCGCCAGCAGCCGACGTAGCGGGCCGCCTTCCTACAATGAGCAGTTCTTC. Its protein product is CASSRRSGPPSYNEQFF.

The count of this clone is one. This chain uses TRBV28 with TRBJ1-1; tentatively, D is TRBD1 (5 bases). This CDR3 spans 14 amino acids. Germline V gene sequence: CDR1 MDHEN, CDR2 SYDVKM. Trimming stripped 6 bases from V and 1 base from J, with 12 bases between. For the CDR3, the DNA is TGTGCCAGCAGCCGCGGGGGGGAGAACACTGAAGCTTTCTTT. Residues: CASSRGGENTEAFF.

The chain is built from TRBV4-2 and TRBJ2-7; the D gene is possibly TRBD1 (6 bases). The CDR3 extends over 15 amino acids. Looked up from germline, CDR1 is LGHNA and CDR2 is YNFKEQ. V shed 1 base and J shed 3 bases, with 13 bases lying between them. CDR3 region: CASSQVDDRSYEQYF. DNA of the CDR3: TGTGCCAGCAGCCAAGTCGACGACAGGAGCTACGAGCAGTACTTC.

This clone showed up just once. The rearrangement uses TRBV4-2 and TRBJ1-2; 7 nucleotides align to TRBD1. V dropped 0 bases and J dropped 8; count of bases not matched to a gene: 9. This CDR3 has 15 residues. The V gene's germline CDR1 is LGHNA and CDR2 YNFKEQ. The CDR3 spells CASSQDRGGAEGYTF. The CDR3 bases are TGTGCCAGCAGCCAAGATAGAGGGGGCGCGGAAGGCTACACCTTC.

The V gene is TRBV11-2, the J gene TRBJ1-4, with 9 bases aligning to TRBD1. V was pared by 5 bases and J by 6 bases, with 4 bases of the junction left unmatched. Germline V gives CDR1 SGHAT, CDR2 FQNNGV. This CDR3 has 14 amino acids. In nucleotides, the CDR3 is TGTGCCAGCAGCCGGACAGGGGAGGATGAAAAACTGTTTTTT. This codes for CASSRTGEDEKLFF.

J is TRBJ1-2 and V is TRBV5-6, with a possible D match to TRBD1 (6 bases). Trimming left V 4 bases short and J 4 bases short, with 14 bases between. The CDR3 is 14 amino acids. Germline CDR1 SGHDT, CDR2 YYEEEE. CDR3 protein: CASSPETGIYGYTF. The CDR3 region has the DNA TGTGCCAGCAGCCCAGAAACAGGGATCTATGGCTACACCTTC.

This clone has only one observation. The rearrangement joins TRBV28 to TRBJ1-4; no firm D call. CDR1 is MDHEN, CDR2 SYDVKM, per germline. The CDR3 runs to 12 residues. V was clipped by 2 bases and J by 5 bases, with 3 bases between them. The CDR3 loop reads CASSLQNEKLFF. The DNA of the CDR3 is TGTGCCAGCAGTTTACAGAATGAAAAACTGTTTTTT.

The V and J genes are TRBV2 and TRBJ1-2; 7 bases match TRBD1. Trimming took 6 bases from V and 8 from J; bases not matched to a gene: 12. The CDR3 consists of 14 residues. The germline CDR1 and CDR2 sequences are SNHLY and FYNNEI. DNA of the CDR3: TGTGCCAGCAGACCACCCCTCGAACAGGGGGGCTACACCTTC. It translates to CASRPPLEQGGYTF.

This clone came up once. The rearrangement uses TRBV2 and TRBJ2-1, with TRBD2 matching over 11 bases. Trimming removed 9 bases from V and 5 bases from J; junction bases left unmatched: 9. Germline loops: CDR1 SNHLY, CDR2 FYNNEI. The CDR3 has 15 amino acids. The DNA of the CDR3 is TGTGCCAGGGAGATGACTAGCGGGACCAACAATGAGCAGTTCTTC. Protein: CAREMTSGTNNEQFF.

The gene calls are TRBV27 and TRBJ2-1, with 7 bases fitting TRBD1. The CDR3 loop spans 14 amino acids. Trimming took 4 bases from V and 7 from J; bases not matched to a gene: 7. CDR1 is MNHEY and CDR2 is SMNVEV in the germline V gene (reference sequence). For the CDR3, the DNA is TGTGCCAGCAGTTCACAGGGGAGAGGGAATGAGCAGTTCTTC. Translating gives CASSSQGRGNEQFF.

The gene calls are TRBV29-1 and TRBJ2-3, with TRBD1 matching over 9 bases. The CDR3 sequence is 15 residues long. Per germline, CDR1 SQVTM and CDR2 ANQGSEA. J gave up 5 bases and V 1 base, and 7 bases lay outside the gene matches. CDR3 sequence: CSVEGGQGLRDTQYF. DNA of the CDR3: TGCAGCGTTGAAGGGGGACAGGGCTTAAGAGATACGCAGTATTTT.

The chain recombines TRBV20-1 with TRBJ1-2; D is ambiguous. CDR3 length: 11 residues. CDR1 is DFQATT, CDR2 SNEGSKA, per germline (reference sequence). Trimming cost V 6 bases and J 7 bases, with 12 bases left between them. The CDR3 bases are TGCAGTGCAAGGACGGAGGGTGGCTACACCTTC. As protein: CSARTEGGYTF.

The chain uses TRBV5-8 and TRBJ1-4; 9 bases are a match to TRBD1. The CDR3 is 14 residues long. CDR1 is SGHTS and CDR2 is YDEGEE in the germline V gene. The V and J ends lost 3 bases and 11 bases, in that order; junction bases with no gene match: 8. CDR3: CASSSFGTGKKLFF. Written as DNA, the CDR3 is TGTGCCAGCAGCTCCTTCGGGACAGGGAAGAAACTGTTTTTT.